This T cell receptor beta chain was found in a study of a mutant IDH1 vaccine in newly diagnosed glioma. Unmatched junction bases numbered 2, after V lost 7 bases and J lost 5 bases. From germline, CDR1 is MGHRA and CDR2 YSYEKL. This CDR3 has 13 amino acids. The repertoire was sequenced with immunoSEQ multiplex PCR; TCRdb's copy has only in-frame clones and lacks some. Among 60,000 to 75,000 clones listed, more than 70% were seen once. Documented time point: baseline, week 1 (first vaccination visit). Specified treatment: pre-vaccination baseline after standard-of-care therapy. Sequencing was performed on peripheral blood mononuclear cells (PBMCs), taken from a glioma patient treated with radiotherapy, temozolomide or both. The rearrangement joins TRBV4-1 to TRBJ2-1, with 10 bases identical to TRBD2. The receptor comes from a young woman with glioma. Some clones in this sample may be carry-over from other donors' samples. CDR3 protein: CASKGLADNEQFF. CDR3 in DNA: TGCGCCAGCAAAGGACTAGCGGACAATGAGCAGTTCTTC.